This T cell receptor (beta chain) was sequenced during a study of T-cell memory formation after mild COVID-19. Study-wide results and limits: A second wave of clones peaked on day 37, and their SARS-CoV-2 specificity went unconfirmed. Day 15 to 85 contracting clones showed balanced CD4/CD8; later expanders leaned CD4+. Memory from before infection featured some responding clones, which suggests cross-reactive memory joined.

5'RACE with constant-segment primers yielded barcoded, UMI-tagged TCR alpha and TCR beta cDNA libraries. TCRdb itself ran the 5' RACE reads through MiXCR, one entry per CDR3 protein. Of about 360,000 distinct CDR3 sequences listed, around an eighth were seen once; the top ten hold about 22%. This CDR3 has 12 amino acids. Germline CDR1 reads SQVTM; CDR2 reads ANQGSEA. On this clonotype: Its antigen is unknown. A much larger clone sits a single nucleotide away, making a read error possible.

This receptor was identified in a man between 18 and 29 years old who had mild COVID-19 (a few samples of this study predate the infection). Cell type and time point are not known. This chain connects TRBV29-1 to TRBJ2-5; 11 nucleotides line up with TRBD1. The material sequenced was PBMCs or a T cell subset sorted from them (not recorded which). The CDR3 loop is CSVGTGGETRYF. CDR3 in DNA: TGCAGCGTTGGGACAGGGGGCGAGACCCGGTACTTC.